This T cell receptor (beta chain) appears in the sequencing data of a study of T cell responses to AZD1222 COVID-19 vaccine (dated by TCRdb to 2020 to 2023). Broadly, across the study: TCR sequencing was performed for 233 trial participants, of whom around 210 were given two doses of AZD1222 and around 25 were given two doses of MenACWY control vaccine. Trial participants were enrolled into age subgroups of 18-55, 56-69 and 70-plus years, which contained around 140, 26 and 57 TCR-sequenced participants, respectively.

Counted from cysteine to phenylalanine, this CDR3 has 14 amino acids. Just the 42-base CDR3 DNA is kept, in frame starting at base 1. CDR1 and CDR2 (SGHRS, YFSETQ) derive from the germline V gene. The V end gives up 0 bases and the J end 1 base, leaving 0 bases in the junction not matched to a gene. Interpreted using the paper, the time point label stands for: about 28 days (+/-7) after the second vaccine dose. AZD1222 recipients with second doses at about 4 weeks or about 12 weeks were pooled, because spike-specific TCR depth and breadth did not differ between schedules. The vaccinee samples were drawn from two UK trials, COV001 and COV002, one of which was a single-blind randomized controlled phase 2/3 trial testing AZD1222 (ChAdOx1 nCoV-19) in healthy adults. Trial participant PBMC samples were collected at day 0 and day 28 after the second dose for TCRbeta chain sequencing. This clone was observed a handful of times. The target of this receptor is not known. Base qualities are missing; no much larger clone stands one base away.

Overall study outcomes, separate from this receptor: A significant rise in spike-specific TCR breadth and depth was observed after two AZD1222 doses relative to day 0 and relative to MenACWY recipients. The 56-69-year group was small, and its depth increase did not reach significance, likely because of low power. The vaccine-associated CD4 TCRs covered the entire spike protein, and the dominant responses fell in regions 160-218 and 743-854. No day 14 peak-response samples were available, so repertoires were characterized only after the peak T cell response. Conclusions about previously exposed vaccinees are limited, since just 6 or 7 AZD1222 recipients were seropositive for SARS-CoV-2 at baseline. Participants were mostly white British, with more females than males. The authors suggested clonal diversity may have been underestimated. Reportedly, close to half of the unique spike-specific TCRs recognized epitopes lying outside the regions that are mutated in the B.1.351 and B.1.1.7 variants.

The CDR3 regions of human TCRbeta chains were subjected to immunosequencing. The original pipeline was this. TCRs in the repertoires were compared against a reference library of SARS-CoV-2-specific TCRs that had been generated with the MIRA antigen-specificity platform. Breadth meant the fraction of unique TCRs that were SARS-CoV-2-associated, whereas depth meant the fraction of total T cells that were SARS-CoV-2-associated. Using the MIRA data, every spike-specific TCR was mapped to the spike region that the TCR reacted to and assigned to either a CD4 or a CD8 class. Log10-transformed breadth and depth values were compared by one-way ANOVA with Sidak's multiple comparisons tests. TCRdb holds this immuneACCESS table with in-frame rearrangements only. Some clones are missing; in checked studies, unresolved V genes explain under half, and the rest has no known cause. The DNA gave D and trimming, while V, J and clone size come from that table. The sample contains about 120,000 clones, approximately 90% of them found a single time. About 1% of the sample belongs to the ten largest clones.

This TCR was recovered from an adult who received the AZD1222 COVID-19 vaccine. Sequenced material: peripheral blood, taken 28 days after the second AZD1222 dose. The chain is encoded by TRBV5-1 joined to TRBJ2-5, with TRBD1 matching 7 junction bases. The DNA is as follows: TGCGCCAGCAGCTTGGGGACAGGCCAAGAGACCCAGTACTTC. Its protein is CASSLGTGQETQYF.